This T cell receptor (beta chain) stems from a study of blood T cell repertoires in COVID-19. Study in general: T cells, B-cell-depleted T cells, or PBMCs supplied cDNA or gDNA.

With 1 base clipped from V and 6 bases from J, the junction kept 8 bases outside the gene matches. There are 16 residues in the CDR3. Per germline, CDR1 SNHLY and CDR2 FYNNEI. Assay used: immunoSEQ multiplex PCR; TCRdb lists only in-frame clones, some missing. Of 150,000 to 200,000 clones in the sample, 84% were seen once. V is TRBV2 and J is TRBJ2-1; 8 bases are shared with TRBD2. The TCR comes from a woman of 80 years or more with acute or convalescent COVID-19. Sample: peripheral blood. The CDR3 is CASSEGLGTRTNEQFF. DNA of the CDR3: TGTGCCAGCAGTGAAGGGTTGGGGACTAGGACCAATGAGCAGTTCTTC.